The 17 T cell receptor beta chains reported below all come from one sample, sequenced in a study of blood T cell repertoires in COVID-19. Measured with immunoSEQ multiplex PCR; TCRdb has only the in-frame clones, and not every one. This sample has around 230,000 clones; 88% occur once, and the top ten carry 2.5% to 3%. The specimen sequenced was PBMCs or T cells enriched from blood (not recorded which). Source of these receptors: a woman aged 25 to 39 who had recovered from COVID-19.

The chain couples TRBV4-3 to TRBJ1-4; TRBD1 aligns across 7 bases. V lost 4 bases, J lost 8 bases, and 7 bases stayed unmatched. The length of the CDR3 is 14 residues. Germline loops: CDR1 LGHNA, CDR2 YSLEER. The CDR3 reads CASSLTGVREKLFF. The CDR3 coding sequence is TGCGCCAGCAGCCTCACAGGGGTTCGGGAAAAACTGTTTTTT.

This clone occurred once. The CDR3 is CASSQEQFQEKLFF. The CDR3, as DNA: TGCGCCAGCAGCCAAGAGCAGTTCCAGGAAAAACTGTTTTTT. This chain connects TRBV4-3 to TRBJ1-4; D is unclear. V shed 0 bases and J shed 8 bases, with 10 bases lying between them. The CDR3 extends over 14 amino acids. The germline V gene has CDR1 LGHNA and CDR2 YSLEER.

The V call is TRBV4-2, the J call TRBJ1-2; 7 bases map to TRBD1. This CDR3 is built from 18 residues. V lost 4 bases to trimming and J lost 0 bases; unmatched junction nucleotides: 14. The germline V gene has CDR1 LGHNA and CDR2 YNFKEQ. The DNA of the CDR3 is TGTGCCAGCAGCCCACGACAGGGAGAGGGCCCGGCTAACTATGGCTACACCTTC. Translating it yields CASSPRQGEGPANYGYTF.

This clone occurred a few times. The chain couples TRBV7-9 to TRBJ1-1, with D possibly TRBD1 on 5 matching bases. The germline CDR1 and CDR2 sequences are SEHNR and FQNEAQ (reference sequence). The CDR3 is made up of 14 amino acids. Trimming pared 5 bases from V and 7 bases from J, leaving 17 bases between. The CDR3 here is CASSPGLGVGEAFF. The CDR3 bases are TGTGCCAGCAGCCCGGGCTTAGGGGTAGGTGAAGCTTTCTTT.

The rearrangement joins TRBV19 to TRBJ1-5; 8 bases are a match to TRBD1. V was pared by 8 bases and J by 5 bases, with 8 bases of the junction left unmatched. The CDR3 runs 14 residues. In germline, CDR1 is LNHDA, CDR2 SQIVND (reference sequence). This CDR3 reads CASSQDRVYQPQHF. CDR3 DNA sequence: TGTGCCAGTTCCCAGGACAGGGTCTATCAGCCCCAGCATTTT. The full variable domain, with the rest looked up from reference TRBV19 and TRBJ1-5, is DGGITQSPKYLFRKEGQNVTLSCEQNLNHDAMYWYRQDPGQGLRLIYYSQIVNDFQKGDIAEGYSVSREKKESFPLTVTSAQKNPTAFYLCASSQDRVYQPQHFGDGTRLSIL.

Worth noting for this clone: Different DNA sequences within this sample yield the same CDR3. This chain links TRBV19 with TRBJ1-1; a weak D match, TRBD1 (6 bases). This CDR3 contains 14 residues. Germline V CDR1 and CDR2: LNHDA, SQIVND (reference sequence). V shed 5 bases and J shed 1 base, with 11 bases lying between them. CDR3 bases: TGTGCCAGTAGTGACCCAGGGGAGAACACTGAAGCTTTCTTT. It codes for CASSDPGENTEAFF.

J is TRBJ1-1 and V is TRBV6-5; D is possibly TRBD1 (6 bases). CDR3 length: 15 residues. From germline, CDR1 is MNHEY and CDR2 SVGAGI. V was pared by 6 bases and J by 1 base, with 15 bases between. The CDR3 region is CASSRRQVTNTEAFF. The CDR3 DNA is TGTGCCAGCAGCCGAAGACAGGTCACGAACACTGAAGCTTTCTTT.

The chain couples TRBV7-8 to TRBJ2-2; D gene unclear. V was cut by 5 bases and J by 4 bases, with 14 bases left in between. The CDR3 runs to 15 residues. Germline CDR1 and CDR2: SGHVS and FQNEAQ. CDR3 bases: TGTGCCAGCAGCCCCACGGTGGGCCCCACCGGGGAGCTGTTTTTT. This sequence encodes CASSPTVGPTGELFF.

This clone is termed large. V and J are TRBV4-1 and TRBJ1-2; a possible D gene is TRBD1 (5 bases). The CDR3 has 14 amino acids. Germline V gene sequence: CDR1 MGHRA, CDR2 YSYEKL. Trimming cost V 0 bases and J 4 bases, with 9 bases left between them. The CDR3 DNA follows: TGCGCCAGCAGCCAAGATTTAGGGGTCTATGGCTACACCTTC. Its protein is CASSQDLGVYGYTF.

This sequence joins TRBV12-3 or TRBV12-4 and TRBJ2-5; possible D gene TRBD2, 6 bases. The CDR3 covers 13 residues. V was clipped by 5 bases and J by 5 bases, with 12 bases between them. DNA of the CDR3: TGTGCCAGCAGTGCTACAGGAGGGGAGACCCAGTACTTC. This sequence encodes CASSATGGETQYF.

The chain's CDR3 is CASSQDGIISYTF. Here the CDR3 DNA reads TGCGCCAGCAGCCAAGATGGCATAATTAGCTACACCTTC. This chain links TRBV4-1 with TRBJ1-2, with D unclear. The germline CDR1 and CDR2 sequences are MGHRA and YSYEKL. Trimming stripped 0 bases from V and 9 bases from J, with 11 bases between. This CDR3 has 13 amino acids.

The chain combines TRBV25-1 with TRBJ2-1, with TRBD2 matching over 16 bases. Per the germline V gene, CDR1 is MGHDK and CDR2 is SYGVNS. V was pared by 7 bases and J by 8 bases, with 11 bases of the junction left unmatched. The CDR3 has 17 residues. CDR3 coding DNA: TGTGCCAGCACATCGGGACTAGCGGGGGGGCCATCCGATGAGCAGTTCTTC. Translated: CASTSGLAGGPSDEQFF.

The chain is built from TRBV7-9 and TRBJ1-4, with 11 positions matching TRBD1. Trimming cost V 6 bases and J 8 bases; bases outside gene matches: 5. The CDR3 contains 14 residues. From germline, CDR1 is SEHNR and CDR2 FQNEAQ (reference sequence). This CDR3 is CASSSGQGEEKLFF. The CDR3 DNA is TGTGCCAGCAGTTCGGGACAGGGGGAAGAAAAACTGTTTTTT.

The chain recombines TRBV6-6 with TRBJ1-6, with 7 positions matching TRBD1. Losses at the gene ends were 2 bases for V and 9 bases for J; bases not matched to a gene: 7. Germline CDR1 and CDR2: MNHNY and SVGAGI (reference sequence). CDR3 size: 15 residues. The CDR3 DNA reads TGTGCCAGCAGTTACCCACAGGGGCTAGGTTCACCCCTCCACTTT. Its protein product is CASSYPQGLGSPLHF.

V is TRBV2 and J is TRBJ2-5, with D possibly matching TRBD2 (6 bases). The germline V gene has CDR1 SNHLY and CDR2 FYNNEI. The germline V and J ends were trimmed by 1 base and 5 bases, with 11 bases remaining between them. The CDR3 runs 14 residues. In DNA, the CDR3 is TGTGCCAGCAGTGAAGGGGGGGTAAGGGAGACCCAGTACTTC. Its translation is CASSEGGVRETQYF.

The rearrangement joins TRBV7-2 to TRBJ1-3, with D uncertain. Germline V gene data show CDR1 as SGHTA and CDR2 as FQGNSA. CDR3 size: 16 residues. The germline V and J ends were trimmed by 0 bases and 4 bases, with 13 bases remaining between them. The CDR3 coding sequence is TGTGCCAGCAGCTTAGCTGGCGGCGCCGGGGGAAACACCATATATTTT. Its protein product is CASSLAGGAGGNTIYF. Complete variable domain (other parts from reference TRBV7-2 and TRBJ1-3): GAGVSQSPSNKVTEKGKDVELRCDPISGHTALYWYRQSLGQGLEFLIYFQGNSAPDKSGLPSDRFSAERTGGSVSTLTIQRTQQEDSAVYLCASSLAGGAGGNTIYFGEGSWLTVV.

The CDR3 bases are TGCGCCAGCAGCTTAGGCGTTGCACTAGGTACGGGGATGAACACTGAAGCTTTCTTT. This sequence encodes CASSLGVALGTGMNTEAFF. The chain combines TRBV5-1 with TRBJ1-1; D gene unclear. Per germline, CDR1 SGHRS and CDR2 YFSETQ. The germline V and J ends were trimmed by 2 bases and 0 bases, with 23 bases remaining between them. CDR3 length: 19 residues.